Given below is one T cell receptor (beta chain) in context. The antigen is unknown. Findings and caveats of the study: The larger cohort examined one V-J beta rearrangement, not whole repertoires. Tumor-infiltrating Treg TCR alpha and beta sequences overlapped most with tumor naive CD4+ T cells, then blood naive. Tumor memory CD4+ T cell TCR gene usage was found to cluster with blood and lymph node memory CD4+ cells and with lymph node naive CD4+ cells.

TCRdb re-called the 5' RACE reads with MiXCR, one entry per CDR3 protein. Among fewer than 65,000 distinct CDR3 sequences listed, around 30% were seen once. Naive CD4+ cells had CD25+ Tregs removed. CDR3 size: 14 residues. CDR1 SQVTM and CDR2 ANQGSEA come from the germline V gene. The V end was cut by 2 bases, the J end by 1 base, with 11 bases between. The sequenced material came from tumor-infiltrating naive CD4+ T cells sorted from the breast tumor. Documented subset: naive CD4+ T cells, CD4+CD45RA+CD25-. The receptor was isolated from a female donor with breast cancer. This chain joins TRBV29-1 and TRBJ2-5; a possible D gene is TRBD2 (5 bases). The CDR3 sequence is CSVEMVEGQETQYF. CDR3 sequence (DNA): TGCAGCGTTGAAATGGTAGAGGGCCAAGAGACCCAGTACTTC.